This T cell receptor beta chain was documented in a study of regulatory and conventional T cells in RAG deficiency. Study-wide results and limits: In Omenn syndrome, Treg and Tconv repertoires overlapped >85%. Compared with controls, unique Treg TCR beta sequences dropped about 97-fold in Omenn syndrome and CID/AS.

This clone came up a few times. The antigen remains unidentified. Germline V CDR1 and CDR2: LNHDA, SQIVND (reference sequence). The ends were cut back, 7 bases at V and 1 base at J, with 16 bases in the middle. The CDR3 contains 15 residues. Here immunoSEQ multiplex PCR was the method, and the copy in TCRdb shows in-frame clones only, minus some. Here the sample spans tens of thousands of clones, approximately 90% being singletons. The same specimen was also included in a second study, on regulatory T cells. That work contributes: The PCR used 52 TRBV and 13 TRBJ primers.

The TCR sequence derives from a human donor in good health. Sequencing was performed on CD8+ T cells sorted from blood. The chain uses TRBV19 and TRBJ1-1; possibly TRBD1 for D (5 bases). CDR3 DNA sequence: TGTGCCAGTACCAGATTGGAGGGGTGGAACACTGAAGCTTTCTTT. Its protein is CASTRLEGWNTEAFF. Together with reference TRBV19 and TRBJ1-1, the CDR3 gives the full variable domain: DGGITQSPKYLFRKEGQNVTLSCEQNLNHDAMYWYRQDPGQGLRLIYYSQIVNDFQKGDIAEGYSVSREKKESFPLTVTSAQKNPTAFYLCASTRLEGWNTEAFFGQGTRLTVV.